Following are 13 T cell receptor beta chains from one sample sequenced in a study of beta chain features in type 1 diabetes. Expressed TCRB transcripts were sequenced, since all the RNA that had been isolated was reverse transcribed. Profiled with immunoSEQ multiplex PCR; TCRdb holds only in-frame clones, not every one. Among under 550,000 clones, around 10% were seen once, and the ten largest hold approximately 0.05%. Specimen: naive CD4+ T cells from blood. The receptor set was obtained from a woman aged 18-30 years in good health.

The CDR3 nucleotides read TGCGCCAGCAGCGGACGAGCGGGGGCGGCCCAAGAGACCCAGTACTTC. This encodes CASSGRAGAAQETQYF. The chain employs TRBV5-1 and TRBJ2-5; 8 bases align to TRBD2. CDR1 and CDR2 (germline): SGHRS, YFSETQ. V was clipped by 4 bases and J by 1 base; unmatched bases: 9. The CDR3 spans 16 residues.

This clone was seen more than once but under ten times. The CDR3 protein is CASSIRTSKMLGASYNEQFF. In nucleotides, the CDR3 is TGTGCCAGTAGTATTAGGACTAGTAAAATGCTCGGAGCGAGCTACAATGAGCAGTTCTTC. The rearrangement uses TRBV19 and TRBJ2-1; TRBD2 matches at 7 bases. Germline-derived CDR1 and CDR2 are LNHDA and SQIVND (reference sequence). The length of the CDR3 is 20 residues. J gave up 3 bases and V 3 bases, and 20 bases lay outside the gene matches.

The chain recombines TRBV7-8 with TRBJ2-5; D ambiguous. Germline V lookup: CDR1 SGHVS, CDR2 FQNEAQ. The V end lost 5 bases, the J end lost 4 bases, and 8 bases lay between the germline ends. This CDR3 is built from 12 residues. The CDR3 coding sequence is TGTGCCAGCAGCGTACCTCGAGAGACCCAGTACTTC. This translates into CASSVPRETQYF.

The CDR3 region is CASSSPVDRAQPQHF. DNA of the CDR3: TGTGCCAGCAGTTCCCCCGTGGACAGGGCCCAGCCCCAGCATTTT. The gene calls are TRBV28 and TRBJ1-5, with 8 positions matching TRBD1. The CDR3 extends over 15 amino acids. V was pared by 4 bases and J by 7 bases, with 9 bases of the junction left unmatched. Germline CDR1 and CDR2: MDHEN and SYDVKM. Using reference TRBV28 and TRBJ1-5 for the parts outside the CDR3, the full variable domain is DVKVTQSSRYLVKRTGEKVFLECVQDMDHENMFWYRQDPGLGLRLIYFSYDVKMKEKGDIPEGYSVSREKKERFSLILESASTNQTSMYLCASSSPVDRAQPQHFGDGTRLSIL.

This clone was seen a handful of times. This chain links TRBV9 with TRBJ1-1, with D hard to call. V gave up 1 base and J gave up 1 base, with 8 bases separating them. The V gene's germline CDR1 is SGDLS and CDR2 YYNGEE. This CDR3 has 14 residues. CDR3 region: CASSVSWENTEAFF. In DNA, the CDR3 is TGTGCCAGCAGCGTAAGTTGGGAGAACACTGAAGCTTTCTTT.

This clone was seen a few times. This sequence joins TRBV5-6 and TRBJ1-5; D perhaps matches TRBD1 (5 bases). Germline CDR1 SGHDT, CDR2 YYEEEE. This CDR3 has 14 residues. The V end lost 4 bases, the J end lost 4 bases, and 12 bases lay between the germline ends. CDR3 nucleotides: TGTGCCAGCAGCCAGGGACTTGAGAATCAGCCCCAGCATTTT. Translated: CASSQGLENQPQHF.

The chain uses TRBV2 and TRBJ2-1; a weak D match, TRBD1 (6 bases). CDR1 is SNHLY and CDR2 is FYNNEI in the germline V gene. V lost 8 bases and J 5 bases, leaving 13 bases between the germline ends. The CDR3 runs to 13 residues. Written as DNA, the CDR3 is TGTGCCAGCCAATACAGGGAGAACAATGAGCAGTTCTTC. Protein product: CASQYRENNEQFF. The full variable domain, with the rest looked up from reference TRBV2 and TRBJ2-1, is EPEVTQTPSHQVTQMGQEVILRCVPISNHLYFYWYRQILGQKVEFLVSFYNNEISEKSEIFDDQFSVERPDGSNFTLKIRSTKLEDSAMYFCASQYRENNEQFFGPGTRLTVL.

The chain recombines TRBV27 with TRBJ2-1, with TRBD1 matching 7 bases. After removal of 5 bases from V and 12 bases from J, the junction contained 10 bases not matched to a gene. CDR1 is MNHEY and CDR2 is SMNVEV in the germline V gene (reference sequence). This CDR3 comprises 13 residues. Here the CDR3 DNA reads TGTGCCAGCAGTACGGACAGGTCCGTCGGGCAGTTCTTC. It codes for CASSTDRSVGQFF.

The V and J genes are TRBV25-1 and TRBJ2-7, with D maybe TRBD1 (6 bases). The germline V and J ends were trimmed by 2 bases and 4 bases, with 9 bases remaining between them. CDR1 is MGHDK and CDR2 is SYGVNS in the germline V gene. CDR3 length: 13 amino acids. CDR3 in amino acids: CASSEGDIYEQYF. CDR3 coding DNA: TGTGCCAGCAGTGAAGGGGACATTTACGAGCAGTACTTC.

This clone was seen a single time. The chain carries TRBV4-3 and TRBJ2-3; tentatively, D is TRBD2 (6 bases). Germline lookup yields CDR1 LGHNA and CDR2 YSLEER. V lost 0 bases, J lost 0 bases, and 16 bases lay in between. The CDR3 covers 18 residues. The CDR3 is CASSQDPGLAYSTDTQYF. CDR3 nucleotides: TGCGCCAGCAGCCAAGATCCTGGGCTAGCGTATAGCACAGATACGCAGTATTTT.

There are a few counts of this clone. J is TRBJ2-7 and V is TRBV20-1; D remains unclear. Germline CDR1 and CDR2: DFQATT and SNEGSKA (reference sequence). The length of the CDR3 is 11 residues. In DNA form, the CDR3 reads TGCAGCCTGAAGCCGGGCTACGAGCAGTACTTC. Its protein is CSLKPGYEQYF.

V usage is TRBV7-9 and J usage is TRBJ1-2, with D possibly matching TRBD1 (5 bases). Germline loops: CDR1 SEHNR, CDR2 FQNEAQ (reference sequence). The V gene lost 0 bases and the J gene lost 4 bases, with 12 bases spanning the gap. The CDR3 length is 15 residues. CDR3 residues: CASSLAQARGYGYTF. The DNA of the CDR3 is TGTGCCAGCAGCTTAGCACAGGCTCGGGGCTATGGCTACACCTTC.

This clone was recorded a few times. The V gene is TRBV25-1, the J gene TRBJ2-1, with D possibly matching TRBD2 (6 bases). Germline-derived CDR1 and CDR2 are MGHDK and SYGVNS. The ends were cut back, 1 base at V and 2 bases at J, with 12 bases in the middle. This CDR3 region has 16 residues. DNA for the CDR3: TGTGCCAGCAGTGAATTTAGCGGCGGGGCCTACAATGAGCAGTTCTTC. Its translation: CASSEFSGGAYNEQFF.